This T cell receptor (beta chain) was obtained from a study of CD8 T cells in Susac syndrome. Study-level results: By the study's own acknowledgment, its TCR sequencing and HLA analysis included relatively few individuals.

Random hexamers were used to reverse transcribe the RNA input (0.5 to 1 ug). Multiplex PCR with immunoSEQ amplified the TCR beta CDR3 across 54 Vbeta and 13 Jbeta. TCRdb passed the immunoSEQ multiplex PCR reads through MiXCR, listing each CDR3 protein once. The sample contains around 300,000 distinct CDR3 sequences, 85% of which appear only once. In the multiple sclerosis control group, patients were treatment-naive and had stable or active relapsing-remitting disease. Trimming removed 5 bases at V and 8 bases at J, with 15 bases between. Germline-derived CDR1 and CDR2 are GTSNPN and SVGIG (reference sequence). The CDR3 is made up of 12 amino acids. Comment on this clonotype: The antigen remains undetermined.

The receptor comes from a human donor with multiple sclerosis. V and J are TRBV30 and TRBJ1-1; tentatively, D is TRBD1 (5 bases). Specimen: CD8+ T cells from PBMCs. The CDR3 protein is CAWDQAGGEAFF. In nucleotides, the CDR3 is TGTGCCTGGGATCAGGCCGGGGGGGAAGCTTTCTTT.